This is a list of T cell receptor beta chains from one sample in a study of control samples from healthy donors and cancer patients. TCRdb's copy holds only in-frame clones and misses some; the assay was immunoSEQ multiplex PCR. The sample contains 150,000 to 200,000 clones, roughly nine tenths of which appear only once. Sequenced input: blood. Receptors were obtained from a woman aged 30 to 39 in good health. Both conserved end residues are part of each CDR3. The D gene is left open where the match is weak. Size values are once, few and many counts, or a class for expanded clones, and some rows have none.

j_gene,v_gene,d_gene,abundance,CDR3aa,CDR3nt
TRBJ2-2,TRBV2,.,.,CASSRSDTGELFF,TGTGCCAGCAGCCGCTCCGACACCGGGGAGCTGTTTTTT
TRBJ2-5,TRBV4-3,.,.,CASSQEPRETQYF,TGCGCCAGCAGCCAAGAACCGCGGGAGACCCAGTACTTC
TRBJ1-1,TRBV27,.,once,CASSLSRPAATEAFF,TGTGCCAGCAGTTTATCACGGCCGGCCGCCACTGAAGCTTTCTTT
TRBJ1-6,TRBV28,.,.,CASSFRTAYNSPLHF,TGTGCCAGCAGTTTTCGGACAGCCTATAATTCACCCCTCCACTTT
TRBJ1-6,TRBV4-1,TRBD1,medium-sized,CASSQEATGDSPLHF,TGCGCCAGCAGCCAAGAGGCGACAGGGGATTCACCCCTCCACTTT
TRBJ2-3,TRBV9,.,.,CASSVISGSTDTQYF,TGTGCCAGCAGCGTAATTAGCGGAAGCACAGATACGCAGTATTTT
TRBJ2-1,TRBV10-3,TRBD2,.,CAISSGLADNEQFF,TGTGCCATCAGTTCGGGACTAGCGGACAATGAGCAGTTCTTC
TRBJ2-4,TRBV30,.,.,CAWATSQNIQYF,TGTGCCTGGGCGACTAGTCAAAACATTCAGTACTTC
TRBJ1-4,TRBV4-2,.,.,CASSQENGKLFF,TGTGCCAGCAGCCAAGAGAATGGAAAACTGTTTTTT
TRBJ1-2,TRBV12-3/TRBV12-4,.,.,CASSGQSYGYTF,TGTGCCAGCAGTGGACAGTCTTATGGCTACACCTTC
TRBJ2-5,TRBV4-1,.,.,CASSLLAFETAQETQYF,TGCGCCAGCAGCCTCCTAGCCTTCGAGACAGCCCAAGAGACCCAGTACTTC
TRBJ2-3,TRBV5-5,TRBD1,.,CASSLRGRDTQYF,TGTGCCAGCAGCTTGAGGGGGCGGGATACGCAGTATTTT
TRBJ2-5,TRBV20-1,TRBD2,.,CSASRTSRETQYF,TGCAGTGCTAGTCGGACTAGCCGAGAGACCCAGTACTTC
TRBJ2-7,TRBV28,TRBD2,.,CASSLGRGLADPGYF,TGTGCCAGCAGTTTAGGGCGGGGACTAGCAGACCCCGGGTACTTC
TRBJ1-6,TRBV7-2,.,.,CASSTTNSPLHF,TGTGCCAGCAGCACGACAAATTCACCCCTCCACTTT
TRBJ2-5,TRBV3-1/TRBV3-2,TRBD2,.,CASSRTLAVQETQYF,TGTGCCAGCAGCCGAACACTAGCGGTCCAAGAGACCCAGTACTTC
TRBJ2-4,TRBV2,TRBD1,.,CASGSDRAAKNIQYF,TGTGCCAGCGGTTCGGACAGGGCTGCCAAAAACATTCAGTACTTC
TRBJ2-7,TRBV30,TRBD1,.,CAWSVGQGYEQYF,TGTGCCTGGAGTGTAGGACAGGGCTACGAGCAGTACTTC
TRBJ1-3,TRBV28,.,once,CASGLNGNTIYF,TGTGCCAGCGGCCTAAACGGAAACACCATATATTTT
TRBJ2-1,TRBV7-2,TRBD2,once,CATTGTRVYNEQFF,TGTGCCACGACCGGGACTAGAGTCTACAATGAGCAGTTCTTC
TRBJ2-1,TRBV4-3,TRBD2,.,CASSQDLAGSLIEQFF,TGCGCCAGCAGCCAAGACCTAGCGGGGAGCCTAATTGAGCAGTTCTTC
TRBJ2-1,TRBV3-1/TRBV3-2,.,.,CASSLLLNEQFF,TGTGCCAGCAGCCTCCTCCTAAATGAGCAGTTCTTC
TRBJ1-1,TRBV7-2,.,.,CASSSTMNTEAFF,TGTGCCAGCAGCTCCACCATGAACACTGAAGCTTTCTTT
TRBJ1-2,TRBV6-6,.,.,CASSYSTNSYGYTF,TGTGCCAGCAGTTACTCCACGAACTCCTATGGCTACACCTTC
TRBJ1-1,TRBV5-1,TRBD1,.,CASSIRQGAGTEAFF,TGCGCCAGCAGCATAAGACAGGGGGCTGGGACTGAAGCTTTCTTT
TRBJ2-1,TRBV19,TRBD1,.,CASSPLDRDNEQFF,TGTGCCAGTAGTCCCCTGGACAGGGACAATGAGCAGTTCTTC
TRBJ2-7,TRBV27,TRBD1,.,CASSPQKRPTGEQYF,TGTGCCAGCAGTCCCCAAAAAAGACCGACAGGGGAGCAGTACTTC
TRBJ1-5,TRBV28,.,.,CASSLEAFFYSNQPQHF,TGTGCCAGCAGTCTAGAGGCTTTCTTTTATAGCAATCAGCCCCAGCATTTT
TRBJ2-3,TRBV5-1,.,.,CASNGGPGITDTQYF,TGCGCCAGCAACGGGGGGCCCGGAATAACAGATACGCAGTATTTT
TRBJ2-1,TRBV7-2,TRBD2,.,CASSSGLAGDFF,TGTGCCAGCAGCTCAGGACTAGCGGGAGATTTCTTC
TRBJ2-5,TRBV6-5,.,.,CASSLSTRETQYF,TGTGCCAGCAGCCTATCGACCCGAGAGACCCAGTACTTC
TRBJ1-1,TRBV5-1,.,.,CASSADRNTEAFF,TGCGCCAGCAGCGCTGACAGAAACACTGAAGCTTTCTTT